This entry describes one T cell receptor beta chain. Methods used by the authors: Nucleated cell number was recorded as an estimate derived from reference gene primer amplification. Repertoires were generated with immunoSEQ multiplex PCR, while TCRdb's copy carries only in-frame clones and drops some. The DNA gave D and trimming, while V, J and clone size come from that table. The profile shows over 15,000 clones, 85% to 90% of them singletons. The CDR3 contains 15 residues. Germline lookup yields CDR1 SGDLS and CDR2 YYNGEE. V lost 4 bases and J lost 6, with 14 bases in between. This entry comes from a study of blood T cell repertoires in COVID-19. Study overall: The samples span acute and convalescent COVID-19 from the United States, Italy and Spain. Sample material is recorded as cDNA or gDNA derived from T cells, B-cell-depleted T cells, or PBMCs.

The sample comprised peripheral blood. The origin of this receptor is a man aged 55 to 70 with acute or convalescent COVID-19. This chain links TRBV9 with TRBJ1-6; possibly TRBD1 for D (5 bases). CDR3 bases: TGTGCCAGCAGCTTCGGGGTCGGGGGTAATTCACCCCTCCACTTT. This translates into CASSFGVGGNSPLHF.